This T cell receptor beta chain derives from a study of OX40 agonist ivuxolimab in advanced cancers. Sequencing used immunoSEQ multiplex PCR; TCRdb keeps in-frame clones, though not all of them. The sample records 30,000 or so clones, more than 90% being singletons. The CDR3 runs to 15 residues. The V and J ends lost 3 bases and 4 bases, in that order; junction bases with no gene match: 3. CDR1 and CDR2 from the germline V gene are SEHNR and FQNEAQ (reference sequence). The sequencing used CD4+ or CD8+ T cells sorted from blood, collected in a trial of the OX40 agonist ivuxolimab. The V gene is TRBV7-9, the J gene TRBJ2-2; 9 bases map to TRBD1. This clonotype was obtained from an adult with an advanced solid tumor such as melanoma, head and neck, liver or kidney cancer. CDR3: CASSFETGGTGELFF. The CDR3 DNA follows: TGTGCCAGCAGCTTCGAGACAGGGGGCACCGGGGAGCTGTTTTTT.